These T cell receptor beta chains were read from a single sample in a study of patients and donors after allogeneic stem cell transplantation. TCRdb itself ran the RT-PCR reads through MiXCR, one entry per CDR3 protein. The sample gives around 17,000 distinct CDR3 sequences, approximately 30% of which show up once; around 39% is in the top ten. Sequencing was carried out using blood, either unsorted or a sorted T cell fraction (not recorded which). The receptors shown here come from a human donor who was either an allogeneic HSCT recipient or a stem cell or donor lymphocyte infusion donor (not recorded which). It is not recorded whose cells these are; they may come from a transplant donor. Both conserved end residues are part of each CDR3. The D gene is left open where the match is weak. Expanded clones are given a class, and other clones once, few, many or no size at all.

v_call: TRBV7-9
d_call: .
cdr3_length: 14
clone_size: .
j_call: TRBJ2-3
cdr3_aa: CASSPDYWGATQYF
cdr3_nt: TGTGCCAGCAGCCCCGATTATTGGGGGGCGACGCAGTATTTT

v_call: TRBV20-1
d_call: .
cdr3_length: 16
clone_size: many
j_call: TRBJ1-6
cdr3_aa: CSARGLDLRNNSPLHF
cdr3_nt: TGCAGTGCTAGGGGCTTGGACCTTCGGAATAATTCACCCCTCCACTTT

v_call: TRBV5-4
d_call: .
cdr3_length: 14
clone_size: .
j_call: TRBJ2-2
cdr3_aa: CASSRGDPAGELFF
cdr3_nt: TGTGCCAGCAGCAGAGGGGACCCGGCCGGGGAGCTGTTTTTT

v_call: TRBV5-1
d_call: TRBD1
cdr3_length: 14
clone_size: .
j_call: TRBJ2-5
cdr3_aa: CASSLGGAWETQYF
cdr3_nt: TGCGCCAGCAGCTTAGGGGGCGCTTGGGAGACCCAGTACTTC

v_call: TRBV13
d_call: TRBD1
cdr3_length: 19
clone_size: few
j_call: TRBJ2-6
cdr3_aa: CASSLGRTGLISGANVLTF
cdr3_nt: TGTGCCAGCAGCTTAGGCAGGACAGGCTTAATATCTGGGGCCAACGTCCTGACTTTC

v_call: TRBV6-6
d_call: .
cdr3_length: 14
clone_size: .
j_call: TRBJ1-2
cdr3_aa: CASSYGGTLYGYTF
cdr3_nt: TGTGCCAGCAGTTACGGGGGGACTCTCTATGGCTACACCTTC

v_call: TRBV4-1
d_call: TRBD1
cdr3_length: 16
clone_size: medium-sized
j_call: TRBJ1-5
cdr3_aa: CASSQGRTGRYQPQHF
cdr3_nt: TGCGCCAGCAGCCAAGGGAGGACAGGGCGGTATCAGCCCCAGCATTTT

v_call: TRBV7-9
d_call: TRBD1
cdr3_length: 13
clone_size: .
j_call: TRBJ2-5
cdr3_aa: CASSPRTGWDQYF
cdr3_nt: TGTGCCAGCAGCCCGCGGACAGGTTGGGACCAGTACTTC

v_call: TRBV9
d_call: .
cdr3_length: 13
clone_size: .
j_call: TRBJ1-6
cdr3_aa: CASSVGGNSPLHF
cdr3_nt: TGTGCCAGCAGCGTAGGGGGTAATTCACCCCTCCACTTT

v_call: TRBV9
d_call: TRBD1
cdr3_length: 15
clone_size: .
j_call: TRBJ1-5
cdr3_aa: CASSETGAVNQPQHF
cdr3_nt: TGTGCCAGCAGCGAAACAGGGGCGGTTAATCAGCCCCAGCATTTT

v_call: TRBV6-6
d_call: .
cdr3_length: 13
clone_size: large
j_call: TRBJ1-2
cdr3_aa: CASSSPGLYGYTF
cdr3_nt: TGTGCCAGCAGCTCCCCCGGGCTCTATGGCTACACCTTC

v_call: TRBV7-9
d_call: .
cdr3_length: 16
clone_size: .
j_call: TRBJ1-1
cdr3_aa: CASSPLRDGRNTEAFF
cdr3_nt: TGTGCCAGCAGCCCTTTAAGGGACGGACGGAACACTGAAGCTTTCTTT

v_call: TRBV15
d_call: .
cdr3_length: 15
clone_size: .
j_call: TRBJ1-1
cdr3_aa: CATSRDTGPNTEAFF
cdr3_nt: TGTGCCACCAGCAGAGATACAGGACCGAACACTGAAGCTTTCTTT

v_call: TRBV10-3
d_call: .
cdr3_length: 13
clone_size: .
j_call: TRBJ2-5
cdr3_aa: CAIPDRSEETQYF
cdr3_nt: TGTGCCATCCCAGACCGAAGCGAAGAGACCCAGTACTTC

v_call: TRBV12-3/TRBV12-4
d_call: .
cdr3_length: 12
clone_size: many
j_call: TRBJ1-1
cdr3_aa: CASTLGAAEAFF
cdr3_nt: TGTGCCAGCACGCTGGGGGCAGCTGAAGCTTTCTTT

v_call: TRBV20-1
d_call: TRBD1
cdr3_length: 16
clone_size: few
j_call: TRBJ1-4
cdr3_aa: CSARTGGRYPNEKLFF
cdr3_nt: TGCAGTGCTCGGACAGGGGGCAGGTACCCTAATGAAAAACTGTTTTTT

v_call: TRBV13
d_call: .
cdr3_length: 15
clone_size: .
j_call: TRBJ2-5
cdr3_aa: CASSNTEWGGETQYF
cdr3_nt: TGTGCCAGCAGCAACACAGAATGGGGCGGAGAGACCCAGTACTTC

v_call: TRBV7-9
d_call: .
cdr3_length: 13
clone_size: few
j_call: TRBJ1-2
cdr3_aa: CASSLTGTPVNTF
cdr3_nt: TGTGCCAGCAGCTTGACCGGGACACCGGTTAACACCTTC

v_call: TRBV29-1
d_call: TRBD1
cdr3_length: 13
clone_size: .
j_call: TRBJ1-4
cdr3_aa: CSGGQASNEKLFF
cdr3_nt: TGCAGCGGTGGACAGGCCTCTAATGAAAAACTGTTTTTT

v_call: TRBV6-5
d_call: .
cdr3_length: 12
clone_size: .
j_call: TRBJ1-2
cdr3_aa: CASSYRDLNYTF
cdr3_nt: TGTGCCAGCAGTTATAGGGACTTGAATTACACCTTC

v_call: TRBV10-3
d_call: TRBD1
cdr3_length: 12
clone_size: .
j_call: TRBJ1-1
cdr3_aa: CAISEAHLGQLF
cdr3_nt: TGTGCCATCAGTGAGGCGCACCTGGGACAGCTTTTT

v_call: TRBV9
d_call: TRBD1
cdr3_length: 17
clone_size: many
j_call: TRBJ1-2
cdr3_aa: CASSSRQGEKGNYGYTF
cdr3_nt: TGTGCCAGCAGCTCCAGACAGGGGGAAAAGGGTAACTATGGCTACACCTTC

v_call: TRBV7-9
d_call: TRBD2
cdr3_length: 14
clone_size: .
j_call: TRBJ2-7
cdr3_aa: CASSPPGGNYEQYF
cdr3_nt: TGTGCCAGCAGCCCGCCGGGGGGTAACTACGAGCAGTACTTC

v_call: TRBV20-1
d_call: .
cdr3_length: 13
clone_size: many
j_call: TRBJ1-4
cdr3_aa: CSASDPGNEKLFF
cdr3_nt: TGCAGTGCTAGTGATCCAGGAAATGAAAAACTGTTTTTT

v_call: TRBV3-1
d_call: .
cdr3_length: 16
clone_size: .
j_call: TRBJ2-1
cdr3_aa: CASSWRGLVSYNEQFF
cdr3_nt: TGTGCCAGCAGCTGGCGGGGGCTTGTCTCCTACAATGAGCAGTTCTTC

v_call: TRBV5-5
d_call: .
cdr3_length: 13
clone_size: few
j_call: TRBJ2-1
cdr3_aa: CASSFIVGDEQFF
cdr3_nt: TGTGCCAGCAGCTTCATAGTGGGGGATGAGCAGTTCTTC